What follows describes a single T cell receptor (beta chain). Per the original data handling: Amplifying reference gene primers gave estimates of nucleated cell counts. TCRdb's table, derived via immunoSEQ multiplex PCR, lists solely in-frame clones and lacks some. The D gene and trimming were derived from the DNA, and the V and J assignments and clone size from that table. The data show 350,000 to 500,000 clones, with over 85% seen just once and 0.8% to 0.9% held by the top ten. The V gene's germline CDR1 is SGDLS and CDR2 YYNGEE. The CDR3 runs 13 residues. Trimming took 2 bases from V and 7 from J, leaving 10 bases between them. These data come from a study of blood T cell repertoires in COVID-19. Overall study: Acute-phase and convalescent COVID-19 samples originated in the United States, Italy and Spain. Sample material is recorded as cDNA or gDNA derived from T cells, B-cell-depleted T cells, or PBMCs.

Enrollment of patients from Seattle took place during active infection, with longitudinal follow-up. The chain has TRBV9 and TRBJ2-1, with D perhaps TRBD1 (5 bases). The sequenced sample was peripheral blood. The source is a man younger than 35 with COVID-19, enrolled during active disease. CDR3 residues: CASSVTRANEQFF. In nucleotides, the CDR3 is TGTGCCAGCAGCGTTACCAGGGCGAATGAGCAGTTCTTC.